The 31 T cell receptor beta chains reported below all come from one sample, sequenced in a study of T cells after yellow fever vaccination. Each CDR3 protein is one row after TCRdb ran MiXCR on the 5' RACE reads. Of roughly 310,000 distinct CDR3 sequences listed, roughly 9.4% were seen once; the top ten hold under 20%. The specimen comprised PBMCs, sampled on the day of the first yellow fever vaccination. These receptors came from a man between 18 and 35 years old who received the YFV17D yellow fever vaccine.

There are a few counts of this clonotype. The chain recombines TRBV4-1 with TRBJ2-1, with 8 bases identical to TRBD1. V dropped 1 base and J dropped 4; count of bases not matched to a gene: 6. This CDR3 spans 16 amino acids. The germline V gene has CDR1 MGHRA and CDR2 YSYEKL. This CDR3 reads CASSQGVQGAYNEQFF. CDR3 nucleotides: TGCGCCAGCAGCCAAGGGGTCCAGGGGGCGTACAATGAGCAGTTCTTC.

In this sample, this clonotype turned up a few times. The chain is built from TRBV3-1 and TRBJ2-5; 10 bases fit TRBD1. The CDR3 has 19 residues. Germline CDR1 reads LGHDT; CDR2 reads YNNKEL (reference sequence). Trimming removed 3 bases from V and 5 bases from J; junction bases left unmatched: 18. The CDR3 region is CASSQPRQGAAGRKETQYF. The CDR3 region has the DNA TGTGCCAGCAGCCAGCCTAGACAGGGGGCGGCAGGCAGGAAGGAGACCCAGTACTTC.

This clonotype was picked up a small number of times. The V and J genes are TRBV4-1 and TRBJ2-1, with D possibly matching TRBD1 (6 bases). Trimming cost V 2 bases and J 2 bases, with 10 bases left between them. The CDR3 has 15 residues. CDR1 and CDR2 from the germline V gene are MGHRA and YSYEKL. The CDR3 DNA sequence: TGCGCCAGCAGCCAACTAGGGACAACCTACAATGAGCAGTTCTTC. It specifies CASSQLGTTYNEQFF.

This clonotype was seen at least ten times. The CDR3 protein is CASRPDRAKNIQYF. CDR3 sequence (DNA): TGTGCCAGCAGGCCGGACAGAGCCAAAAACATTCAGTACTTC. The chain carries TRBV12-3 or TRBV12-4 and TRBJ2-4, with a possible D match to TRBD1 (6 bases). The CDR3 loop spans 14 amino acids. Trimming removed 6 bases from V and 0 bases from J, with 9 bases in between.

The J gene is TRBJ2-5, the V gene TRBV5-1; D is unresolved. CDR1 and CDR2 from the germline V gene are SGHRS and YFSETQ. The V and J ends lost 0 bases and 2 bases respectively, with 11 bases between them. CDR3 length: 15 residues. CDR3 residues: CASSLAGSVQETQYF. Here the CDR3 DNA reads TGCGCCAGCAGCTTGGCCGGCAGCGTTCAAGAGACCCAGTACTTC. The complete variable domain, with remaining parts taken from reference TRBV5-1 and TRBJ2-5, reads KAGVTQTPRYLIKTRGQQVTLSCSPISGHRSVSWYQQTPGQGLQFLFEYFSETQRNKGNFPGRFSGRQFSNSRSEMNVSTLELGDSALYLCASSLAGSVQETQYFGPGTRLLVL.

The rearrangement links TRBV20-1 to TRBJ2-3; the match to TRBD2 covers 16 bases. The CDR3 is 18 amino acids. CDR1 is DFQATT, CDR2 SNEGSKA, per germline (reference sequence). The CDR3 region is CRACSGTSGGACTDTQYF. CDR3 DNA sequence: TGCAGGGCCTGCTCCGGGACTAGCGGGGGGGCGTGTACAGATACGCAGTATTTT.

The chain employs TRBV6-1 and TRBJ1-1; the D gene is possibly TRBD1 (6 bases). Germline lookup yields CDR1 MNHNS and CDR2 SASEGT. There are 13 residues in the CDR3. Trimming removed 6 bases at V and 4 bases at J, with 12 bases between. The DNA of the CDR3 is TGTGCCAGCAGAAAACAGGGTGGCACTGAAGCTTTCTTT. This gives the protein CASRKQGGTEAFF.

This clonotype was counted a few times. This chain connects TRBV4-3 to TRBJ2-2; D is ambiguous. The V gene's germline CDR1 is LGHNA and CDR2 YSLEER. This CDR3 spans 15 amino acids. With 1 base removed from V and 0 bases from J, the gap between germline ends came to 6 bases. CDR3 sequence: CASSQVRPNTGELFF. CDR3 nucleotide sequence: TGCGCCAGCAGCCAAGTAAGGCCGAACACCGGGGAGCTGTTTTTT.

Turning to this clonotype: A read error is possible here, since a much larger clone lies one base away. This sequence joins TRBV6-2 or TRBV6-3 and TRBJ2-7; D perhaps matches TRBD1 (5 bases). Germline CDR1 MNHEY, CDR2 SVGEGT. CDR3 length: 16 amino acids. The CDR3 protein is CSSSYHGQGPTYEQYV. CDR3 nucleotide sequence: TGTTCCAGCAGTTACCATGGACAAGGTCCGACCTACGAGCAGTACGTC.

This clonotype has only a few counts. V gene TRBV12-3 or TRBV12-4 combines with J gene TRBJ1-1; D is possibly TRBD1 (5 bases). V dropped 5 bases and J dropped 5 bases, with 12 bases sitting between them. The CDR3 is made up of 13 amino acids. CDR3 sequence (DNA): TGTGCCAGCAGTCAGGGTCCGGGAACTGAAGCTTTCTTT. Its protein is CASSQGPGTEAFF.

The J gene is TRBJ1-2, the V gene TRBV6-1; D gene uncertain. The germline CDR1 and CDR2 sequences are MNHNS and SASEGT. V lost 5 bases and J lost 2, with 12 bases in between. CDR3 size: 14 residues. CDR3 amino acids: CASSLLGTNYGYTF. The CDR3 DNA is TGTGCCAGCAGTCTCCTTGGTACAAACTATGGCTACACCTTC.

The genes are TRBV3-1 and TRBJ1-3; D remains ambiguous. There are 15 residues in the CDR3. Germline values: CDR1 LGHDT, CDR2 YNNKEL (reference sequence). The V and J ends lost 2 bases and 3 bases respectively, with 11 bases between them. DNA for the CDR3: TGTGCCAGCAGCCAAAGCGGAGGATATGGAAACACCATATATTTT. Its protein product is CASSQSGGYGNTIYF.

The table lists this clonotype with many counts. For the CDR3, the DNA is TGTGCCAGCAGCCGGGGGGGTGGCAATCAGCCCCAGCATTTT. Amino acids: CASSRGGGNQPQHF. V and J are TRBV7-2 and TRBJ1-5, with D possibly matching TRBD1 (5 bases). The V and J ends lost 5 bases and 2 bases respectively, with 10 bases between them. The CDR3 is 14 amino acids. Germline V gene lookup returns CDR1 SGHTA and CDR2 FQGNSA.

This clonotype occurred a few times. V is TRBV24-1 and J is TRBJ2-3; tentative D call: TRBD2 (5 bases). Per the germline V gene, CDR1 is KGHDR and CDR2 is SFDVKD. V was shortened by 0 bases and J by 7 bases, with 7 bases between the two germline ends. CDR3 length: 13 amino acids. The CDR3, as DNA: TGTGCCACCAGTGATTTGCCGGGAAATACGCAGTATTTT. Residues: CATSDLPGNTQYF.

This clonotype came up many times. The rearrangement joins TRBV5-1 to TRBJ1-1, with TRBD1 matching over 9 bases. The germline V gene encodes CDR1 SGHRS and CDR2 YFSETQ. The V and J ends lost 7 bases and 4 bases, in that order; junction bases with no gene match: 11. This CDR3 has 15 residues. As DNA, the CDR3 is TGCGCCAGCTCCCTGACAGGGGGTCATCGCACTGAAGCTTTCTTT. It encodes CASSLTGGHRTEAFF.

The chain couples TRBV9 to TRBJ2-6; D unresolved. The length of the CDR3 is 18 residues. The germline V gene encodes CDR1 SGDLS and CDR2 YYNGEE. Trimming took off 0 bases at V and 1 base at J, with 14 bases between the two ends. The CDR3 here is CASSVDWVRGSGANVLTF. The CDR3 region has the DNA TGTGCCAGCAGCGTAGATTGGGTGAGAGGTTCTGGGGCCAACGTCCTGACTTTC.

The rearrangement joins TRBV5-1 to TRBJ2-1; the D gene is possibly TRBD1 (5 bases). Germline V gene sequence: CDR1 SGHRS, CDR2 YFSETQ. The CDR3 contains 15 residues. V was shortened by 5 bases and J by 0 bases, with 12 bases between the two germline ends. The CDR3 protein is CASRREQDSYNEQFF. The CDR3 DNA sequence: TGCGCCAGCAGAAGGGAACAGGACTCCTACAATGAGCAGTTCTTC.

The CDR3 protein is CASSLGQRGQETQYF. DNA for the CDR3: TGTGCCAGCAGCTTAGGACAGCGGGGGCAAGAGACCCAGTACTTC. The rearrangement links TRBV7-3 to TRBJ2-5, with 8 nucleotides matching TRBD2. After removal of 2 bases from V and 2 bases from J, the junction contained 4 bases not matched to a gene. The CDR3 spans 15 residues. Germline CDR1 and CDR2: SGHTA and FQGTGA.

Only a few counts were recorded for this clonotype. The chain employs TRBV4-3 and TRBJ1-5; D is possibly TRBD1 (5 bases). Trimming took off 0 bases at V and 8 bases at J, with 17 bases between the two ends. The CDR3 consists of 16 residues. CDR1 LGHNA and CDR2 YSLEER come from the germline V gene. The CDR3 here is CASSQERGGYVEPQHF. The CDR3 coding sequence is TGCGCCAGCAGCCAAGAACGGGGGGGATATGTAGAGCCCCAGCATTTT.

This sequence joins TRBV4-2 and TRBJ1-2; D gene uncertain. There are 14 residues in the CDR3. V was pared by 2 bases and J by 4 bases, with 11 bases between. Germline lookup yields CDR1 LGHNA and CDR2 YNFKEQ. The CDR3 is CASSQQEGSYGYTF. As DNA, the CDR3 is TGTGCCAGCAGCCAACAGGAGGGAAGCTATGGCTACACCTTC.

The chain joins TRBV5-1 to TRBJ1-5, with TRBD1 identical over 10 bases. V lost 3 bases, J lost 7 bases, and 7 bases stayed unmatched. Germline CDR1 reads SGHRS; CDR2 reads YFSETQ. This CDR3 has 15 residues. This chain's CDR3 is CASSSGTGVPQPQHF. CDR3 nucleotides: TGCGCCAGCAGCTCCGGGACAGGGGTGCCCCAGCCCCAGCATTTT.

This chain uses TRBV12-3 or TRBV12-4 with TRBJ2-7, with 7 nucleotides matching TRBD1. The length of the CDR3 is 13 residues. Trimming cost V 6 bases and J 10 bases; bases outside gene matches: 12. The CDR3 DNA follows: TGTGCCAGCAGCCCTGGGGCAGGGGGTAACCAGTACGTC. It yields the protein CASSPGAGGNQYV.

This chain connects TRBV4-1 to TRBJ1-3; the match to TRBD1 covers 7 bases. CDR3 length equals 15 residues. The germline gives CDR1 MGHRA, CDR2 YSYEKL. V gave up 5 bases and J gave up 0 bases; unmatched junction bases: 4. CDR3 DNA sequence: TGCGCCAGCAGCTATAGGGACAGCTCTGGAAACACCATATATTTT. This gives the protein CASSYRDSSGNTIYF.

A few counts support this clonotype. This chain uses TRBV7-2 with TRBJ1-5, with a possible D match to TRBD1 (6 bases). This CDR3 is 15 amino acids long. V shed 1 base and J shed 7 bases, with 14 bases lying between them. Germline lookup yields CDR1 SGHTA and CDR2 FQGNSA. CDR3 sequence (DNA): TGTGCCAGCAGCTTAGTGTCGGGGGCGCAACAGCCCCAGCATTTT. Encoded protein: CASSLVSGAQQPQHF. The variable domain in full, completed from reference TRBV7-2 and TRBJ1-5, reads GAGVSQSPSNKVTEKGKDVELRCDPISGHTALYWYRQSLGQGLEFLIYFQGNSAPDKSGLPSDRFSAERTGGSVSTLTIQRTQQEDSAVYLCASSLVSGAQQPQHFGDGTRLSIL.

This clonotype appeared a few times. The chain uses TRBV3-1 and TRBJ2-1, with D possibly TRBD2 on 7 matching bases. The CDR3 is 16 residues long. Trimming removed 1 base from V and 16 bases from J, with 26 bases in between. Per the germline V gene, CDR1 is LGHDT and CDR2 is YNNKEL (reference sequence). Written as DNA, the CDR3 is TGTGCCAGCAGCCAAGGGGCAAGGGCGGGGGCCTCCCCCCTATTCTTC. Translated: CASSQGARAGASPLFF.

This clonotype was seen ten or more times. The gene calls are TRBV20-1 and TRBJ2-1; 7 bases line up with TRBD2. In germline, CDR1 is DFQATT, CDR2 SNEGSKA (reference sequence). The V gene end was trimmed by 1 base and the J gene end by 1 base; junction bases not matched to a gene: 4. CDR3 length: 15 residues. This CDR3 is CSARGGGGSYNEQFF. In DNA, the CDR3 is TGCAGTGCTAGAGGCGGGGGTGGTTCCTACAATGAGCAGTTCTTC.

This clonotype has a handful of counts. The chain joins TRBV7-2 to TRBJ1-2; D call uncertain. V was trimmed by 1 base and J by 2 bases, leaving 8 bases between them. The CDR3 length is 14 residues. The germline gives CDR1 SGHTA, CDR2 FQGNSA. As DNA, the CDR3 is TGTGCCAGCAGCTTAGTAGTTCAGAACTATGGCTACACCTTC. Translation gives CASSLVVQNYGYTF.

This clonotype was observed a few times. The chain employs TRBV10-3 and TRBJ2-3; 7 bases are shared with TRBD1. Germline lookup yields CDR1 ENHRY and CDR2 SYGVKD. The junction had 5 bases not matched to a gene; V was cut back by 7 bases and J by 1 base. This CDR3 has 14 amino acids. Here the CDR3 DNA reads TGTGCCATCAAGCCCGGGACAGGCACAGATACGCAGTATTTT. Translating gives CAIKPGTGTDTQYF.

The table lists this clonotype with many counts. The J gene is TRBJ2-3, the V gene TRBV7-2; 8 positions agree with TRBD2. CDR1 is SGHTA and CDR2 is FQGNSA in the germline V gene. V lost 2 bases to trimming and J lost 1 base; unmatched junction nucleotides: 14. The CDR3 runs 19 residues. The CDR3 spells CASSLLGSPAGVRTDTQYF. The CDR3 DNA reads as TGTGCCAGCAGCTTATTAGGGTCACCAGCGGGGGTGCGCACAGATACGCAGTATTTT.

Many counts were recorded for this clonotype. The V gene is TRBV7-8, the J gene TRBJ1-5, with 8 bases aligning to TRBD1. Germline V gene sequence: CDR1 SGHVS, CDR2 FQNEAQ. The CDR3 contains 18 residues. Unmatched junction bases numbered 12, after V lost 5 bases and J lost 0 bases. This chain's CDR3 is CASSPRDRSGYSNQPQHF. CDR3 coding DNA: TGTGCCAGCAGCCCCAGGGACAGGAGTGGATATAGCAATCAGCCCCAGCATTTT.

Details on this clonotype: Mismatch with germline at one junction end may stem from a read error. The chain carries TRBV5-4 and TRBJ1-6, with a weak D call TRBD1 (6 bases). This CDR3 contains 13 residues. CDR1 SGHNT and CDR2 YYREEE come from the germline V gene (reference sequence). CDR3 DNA: TGTGCCAGCAGCTTGCCCGGACAGTCAGGTCGGAACTTT. Translated, it gives CASSLPGQSGRNF. The full variable domain, rest sourced from reference TRBV5-4 and TRBJ1-6, is ETGVTQSPTHLIKTRGQQVTLRCSSQSGHNTVSWYQQALGQGPQFIFQYYREEENGRGNFPPRFSGLQFPNYSSELNVNALELDDSALYLCASSLPGQSGRNFGNGTRLTVT.